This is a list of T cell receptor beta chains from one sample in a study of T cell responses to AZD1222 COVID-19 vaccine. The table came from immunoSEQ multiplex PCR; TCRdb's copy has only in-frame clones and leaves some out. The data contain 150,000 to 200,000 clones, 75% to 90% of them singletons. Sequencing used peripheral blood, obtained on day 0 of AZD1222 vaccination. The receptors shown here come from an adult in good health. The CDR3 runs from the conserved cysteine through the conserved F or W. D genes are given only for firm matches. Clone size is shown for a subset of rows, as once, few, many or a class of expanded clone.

TGCGCCAGCCGTTTGGAACAGGGTATTGCAAGCAATCAGCCCCAGCATTTT | CASRLEQGIASNQPQHF | NA | TRBV5-1 | NA | TRBJ1-5 | 17
TGTGCCAGCTCACCCGCGGGTTCAGAGACCCAGTACTTC | CASSPAGSETQYF | NA | TRBV18 | NA | TRBJ2-5 | 13
TGTGCCTGGAGAGAGGGGAAAAGGGCTAATTCACCCCTCCACTTT | CAWREGKRANSPLHF | NA | TRBV30 | NA | TRBJ1-6 | 15
TGTGCCAGCAGCTTAGATACCGATCAGCCCCAGCATTTT | CASSLDTDQPQHF | NA | TRBV7-6 | many | TRBJ1-5 | 13
TGTGCCAGCAGTGAATACGGGACAGGGGACTCTGGAAACACCATATATTTT | CASSEYGTGDSGNTIYF | TRBD1 | TRBV6-1 | NA | TRBJ1-3 | 17
TGTGCCACCAGTGATCCTCCCGGAGTTGAAGCTTTCTTT | CATSDPPGVEAFF | NA | TRBV24-1 | NA | TRBJ1-1 | 13
TGTGCCAGCAGCCAAGATGCGGCAGGGAGGAATGAAAAACTGTTTTTT | CASSQDAAGRNEKLFF | NA | TRBV3-1/TRBV3-2 | NA | TRBJ1-4 | 16
TGCGCCAGCGAGGGCGCAGGGTCCTACGAGCAGTACTTC | CASEGAGSYEQYF | NA | TRBV10-2 | NA | TRBJ2-7 | 13
TGTGCCACCAGCAGAGCCGGGACAGGGGTAATTGAGCAGTTCTTC | CATSRAGTGVIEQFF | TRBD1 | TRBV15 | NA | TRBJ2-1 | 15
TGCAGTGCTAGAGCGGGGCGCGTCGCTTTCTTT | CSARAGRVAFF | NA | TRBV20-1 | few | TRBJ1-1 | 11
TGTGCCAGCAGCCGTGACAGGGGCCAAGAGACCCAGTACTTC | CASSRDRGQETQYF | TRBD1 | TRBV5-4 | NA | TRBJ2-5 | 14
TGCGCCAGCCGTCGGGGGCGAAAGGTAGGGGAGACCCAGTACTTC | CASRRGRKVGETQYF | NA | TRBV4-3 | NA | TRBJ2-5 | 15
TGTGCCAGCAGCCTAACTGACAGATATAATTCACCCCTCCACTTT | CASSLTDRYNSPLHF | NA | TRBV7-2 | NA | TRBJ1-6 | 15
TGTGCCAGCAGCTTCTTAGGGACTAGCGGGAGGCTGCAGTATTTT | CASSFLGTSGRLQYF | TRBD2 | TRBV7-3 | NA | TRBJ2-3 | 15
TGTGCCAGCAGCGCCGGACTAGCGGGACCCAATGAGCAGTTCTTC | CASSAGLAGPNEQFF | TRBD2 | TRBV7-8 | few | TRBJ2-1 | 15
TGTGCCAGCAGTATAAACAGGGACGAAGCTTTCTTT | CASSINRDEAFF | NA | TRBV28 | NA | TRBJ1-1 | 12
TGTGCCTGGAGCCGTACAGGGGCCGAGCAGTACTTC | CAWSRTGAEQYF | TRBD1 | TRBV30 | NA | TRBJ2-7 | 12
TGCGCCAGCAGTCCACAGGGAGACAATGAGCAGTTCTTC | CASSPQGDNEQFF | NA | TRBV5-1 | NA | TRBJ2-1 | 13
TGTGCCAGCAGCTTAGCGGGTCAGGCTAGCAATCAGCCCCAGCATTTT | CASSLAGQASNQPQHF | NA | TRBV7-2 | NA | TRBJ1-5 | 16
TGTGCCAGTAGTATAGAAAGTCTCGCTCGAGGGGAGCTGTTTTTT | CASSIESLARGELFF | NA | TRBV19 | NA | TRBJ2-2 | 15
TGTGCCAGCAGTGACCCTCGTACAGGGATCAACTATGGCTACACCTTC | CASSDPRTGINYGYTF | NA | TRBV6-4 | NA | TRBJ1-2 | 16
TGTGCCAGCAGTGAACAGGCGCACATTCAGTACTTC | CASSEQAHIQYF | NA | TRBV2 | NA | TRBJ2-4 | 12
TGTGCCAGCAGTTTGGGGCGGGTCTATGGCTACACCTTC | CASSLGRVYGYTF | NA | TRBV28 | NA | TRBJ1-2 | 13
TGTGCCAGCTCCCAAACAGGGGGCAACGAGCAGTACTTC | CASSQTGGNEQYF | TRBD1 | TRBV18 | NA | TRBJ2-7 | 13
TGTGCCAGCAGCCGACAGCATGTCAGCAATCAGCCCCAGCATTTT | CASSRQHVSNQPQHF | NA | TRBV2 | NA | TRBJ1-5 | 15
TGTGCCAGCAGAGAACGGGAAGCGGGGGTCTACGAGCAGTACTTC | CASREREAGVYEQYF | TRBD2 | TRBV6-6 | many | TRBJ2-7 | 15
TGTGCCAGCAGCTCCCGGGACTACTCCTCCTACGAGCAGTACTTC | CASSSRDYSSYEQYF | TRBD2 | TRBV9 | NA | TRBJ2-7 | 15
TGCAGCGTTGGGGAGGGGAACACCGGGGAGCTGTTTTTT | CSVGEGNTGELFF | TRBD2 | TRBV29-1 | NA | TRBJ2-2 | 13
TGTGCTAGTGGCCTCGTTCTCGGGGCCATCGATGAGCAGTTCTTC | CASGLVLGAIDEQFF | NA | TRBV12-5 | NA | TRBJ2-1 | 15
TGTGCCAGTACCCAGGGGTATAGCAATCAGCCCCAGCATTTT | CASTQGYSNQPQHF | NA | TRBV19 | NA | TRBJ1-5 | 14
TGTGCCAGCAGTTTGTCAGGGCTTTACGAGCAGTACTTC | CASSLSGLYEQYF | NA | TRBV6-5 | NA | TRBJ2-7 | 13
TGTGCCAGCAGCCCGGCTTGGGGACAATCCTACGAGCAGTACTTC | CASSPAWGQSYEQYF | NA | TRBV6-5 | NA | TRBJ2-7 | 15
TGTGCCAGTCTAGCGGGAGGGAACTTGCGTGAGACCCAGTACTTC | CASLAGGNLRETQYF | TRBD2 | TRBV2 | NA | TRBJ2-5 | 15
TGTGCCAGCAGCTTAGGGGGGACCTACGAGCAGTACTTC | CASSLGGTYEQYF | NA | TRBV5-4 | NA | TRBJ2-7 | 13
TGTGCCAGCAGCCAAGGGACTGGAGAGACCCAGTACTTC | CASSQGTGETQYF | NA | TRBV3-1/TRBV3-2 | NA | TRBJ2-5 | 13
TGTGCCAGCAGTGAACCTGGCGGGGGGTCGGGGAATGAGCAGTTCTTC | CASSEPGGGSGNEQFF | TRBD2 | TRBV6-1 | NA | TRBJ2-1 | 16
TGTGCCAGCATTTGGAGGGCAAAACTGTTTTTT | CASIWRAKLFF | NA | TRBV28 | NA | TRBJ1-4 | 11
TGTGCCAGCAGCTTAGCGGGACAGGAGGTTGGCTACACCTTC | CASSLAGQEVGYTF | TRBD1 | TRBV11-2 | NA | TRBJ1-2 | 14
TGTGCCTGGAGGGCTAGCGGGGGGATTTACGAGCAGTACTTC | CAWRASGGIYEQYF | TRBD2 | TRBV30 | NA | TRBJ2-7 | 14
TGTGCCTGGAGTGTACTGGACGGTGGGTATGGCTACACCTTC | CAWSVLDGGYGYTF | NA | TRBV30 | few | TRBJ1-2 | 14
TGTGCCAGCAGTGGTTCCACAGTGATCTATGGCTACACCTTC | CASSGSTVIYGYTF | NA | TRBV25-1 | NA | TRBJ1-2 | 14
TGTGCCACCTTAGGCCGGACCACGGGCAATCAGCCCCAGCATTTT | CATLGRTTGNQPQHF | NA | TRBV28 | NA | TRBJ1-5 | 15
TGCAGCGTAAAGGCGGGGGAATTTCAGCCCCAGCATTTT | CSVKAGEFQPQHF | NA | TRBV29-1 | NA | TRBJ1-5 | 13
TGTGCCAGCAGCACAGGACAGAGCCAAGAGACCCAGTACTTC | CASSTGQSQETQYF | NA | TRBV5-4 | NA | TRBJ2-5 | 14
TGTGCCAGCTCACCGACCCAACTGGGATCTGGGGCCAACGTCCTGACTTTC | CASSPTQLGSGANVLTF | NA | TRBV18 | once | TRBJ2-6 | 17
TGTGCCAGCGAACCAGGGGTATTCGGCACAGATACGCAGTATTTT | CASEPGVFGTDTQYF | NA | TRBV2 | NA | TRBJ2-3 | 15
TGTGCCAGCCGGCCTTCGTCAACTAATGAAAAACTGTTTTTT | CASRPSSTNEKLFF | NA | TRBV7-9 | NA | TRBJ1-4 | 14
TGTGCCAGCAGCTACCGTGGGGGAGACTCTGGGGCCAACGTCCTGACTTTC | CASSYRGGDSGANVLTF | NA | TRBV11-2 | NA | TRBJ2-6 | 17
TGTGCCAGCAGGGCAGGGACGGTCGGAAATTCACCCCTCCACTTT | CASRAGTVGNSPLHF | NA | TRBV5-4 | NA | TRBJ1-6 | 15
TGCAGCGCAAGCGAGGGCACAGATACGCAGTATTTT | CSASEGTDTQYF | NA | TRBV29-1 | NA | TRBJ2-3 | 12
TGCAGCGTTTCCGGACTAGCGGGAGGGCCCACCGGGGAGCTGTTTTTT | CSVSGLAGGPTGELFF | TRBD2 | TRBV29-1 | NA | TRBJ2-2 | 16
TGTGCCAGCAGTGCGGCAGCCGCCAATCAGCCCCAGCATTTT | CASSAAAANQPQHF | NA | TRBV2 | NA | TRBJ1-5 | 14
TGTGCCAGCAGCTTGATTTCCCGCTCCTACGAGCAGTACTTC | CASSLISRSYEQYF | NA | TRBV5-4 | NA | TRBJ2-7 | 14
TGTGCCAGCAGCGAGCGACAGCGAGACTCTGGAAACACCATATATTTT | CASSERQRDSGNTIYF | NA | TRBV11-2 | few | TRBJ1-3 | 16
TGTGCCAGCAGCCGGGGAGGGGGGACCTACGAGCAGTACTTC | CASSRGGGTYEQYF | NA | TRBV5-6 | NA | TRBJ2-7 | 14
TGCGCCAGCAGTGAGGTTCTGGGGGACAGGGGGAATCAGCCCCAGCATTTT | CASSEVLGDRGNQPQHF | TRBD1 | TRBV10-2 | NA | TRBJ1-5 | 17
TGTGCCACACTCTCCGGAGCTGGGGACAATGAGCAGTTCTTC | CATLSGAGDNEQFF | NA | TRBV10-3 | NA | TRBJ2-1 | 14